One and the same sample provided the 5 T cell receptor beta chains below, sequenced in a study of T cells in women clearing cervical HPV infection. Only in-frame clones appear in the TCRdb table, and some are missing; sequencing was by immunoSEQ multiplex PCR. With some 16,000 clones in the sample, the ten largest clones hold roughly a tenth. Material: blood buffy coat. The receptor set was obtained from a woman aged 18-69 years with a cervical HPV16 infection that either progressed to CIN3+ or cleared (not recorded which).

Notes on this clone: The read ends 3 residues before the CDR3 terminus; that terminus is restored from the germline J gene. The chain links TRBV18 to TRBJ2-1; D is unresolved. Trimming shortened V by 2 bases and J by 6 bases, and 8 bases separated the two germline ends. The CDR3 spans 13 residues. Germline lookup yields CDR1 KGHSH and CDR2 LQKENI. This CDR3 is CASSPTERNEQFF. The sequenced CDR3 bases are TGTGCCAGCTCACCAACCGAGCGCAATGAG.

In regard to this clone: Read data end 3 residues before the CDR3 end; the end is taken from the germline J gene. The gene calls are TRBV12-3 or TRBV12-4 and TRBJ2-3; D might be TRBD2 (5 bases). The CDR3 is 16 amino acids. Trimming took 6 bases from V and 0 from J, leaving 16 bases between them. The sequenced part of the CDR3 DNA is TGTGCCAGCAGACTTCCAAGCGGTAGGAGCACAGATACG. It yields the protein CASRLPSGRSTDT. Given in full, the CDR3 is CASRLPSGRSTDTQYF.

On this clone: The read stops 3 residues short of the end of the CDR3; the missing end is completed from the germline J gene. This chain connects TRBV19 to TRBJ1-2; perhaps TRBD1 as D (5 bases). The CDR3 loop spans 16 amino acids. Germline-derived CDR1 and CDR2 are LNHDA and SQIVND (reference sequence). The CDR3 is CASSIQAGGSYNDYTF. The sequenced part of the CDR3 DNA is TGTGCCAGTAGTATACAAGCGGGGGGGTCCTACAATGAC.

For this clone: The read halts 3 residues ahead of the CDR3 end, with the missing end drawn from the germline J gene. The rearrangement joins TRBV2 to TRBJ1-1; the D is unclear. The germline gives CDR1 SNHLY, CDR2 FYNNEI. Trimming shortened V by 6 bases and J by 2 bases, and 4 bases separated the two germline ends. The CDR3 length is 11 residues. The sequenced part of the CDR3 DNA is TGTGCCAGCAGGTTAAACACTGAA. Translation: CASRLNTE. The whole CDR3 is CASRLNTEAFF. The full variable domain, completed using reference TRBV2 and TRBJ1-1, is EPEVTQTPSHQVTQMGQEVILRCVPISNHLYFYWYRQILGQKVEFLVSFYNNEISEKSEIFDDQFSVERPDGSNFTLKIRSTKLEDSAMYFCASRLNTEAFFGQGTRLTVV.

About this clone itself: The read gets to within 3 residues of the CDR3 end, and the germline J gene fills in the rest. The rearrangement uses TRBV5-1 and TRBJ1-2; D possibly corresponds to TRBD1 (5 bases). This CDR3 contains 12 residues. CDR1 SGHRS and CDR2 YFSETQ come from the germline V gene. CDR3 region: CASSIAGKGYTF. The CDR3 bases that were read are TGCGCCAGCAGCATCGCAGGGAAAGGC.